This T cell receptor beta chain originates from a study of cytomegalovirus exposure and HLA in healthy donors. Overall study context: In an early release, HLA-typed donors contributed about 80 million unique TCR sequences.

As for this clone: The antigen remains unidentified.

This PCR relied on a set of 60 Vbeta primers and 13 Jbeta primers. Sequencing used immunoSEQ multiplex PCR; TCRdb keeps in-frame clones, though not all of them. The table includes 75,000 to 100,000 clones, 81% detected once. General study results and limits: HLA-A and HLA-B allele assignments for most subjects were reportedly predicted accurately using TCR beta sequences. Sequencing artifact likely explains a cluster of highly shared sequence variants. Analyses of presence and absence presupposed an approximately uniform sequencing depth across donors.

The clonotype comes from a man aged 40-55 years in good health and CMV-seropositive. Sequencing was carried out using PBMCs.

The CDR3 DNA sequence: TGTGCCAGCAGTGGATTAATCCGGGACAACCAAGAGACCCAGTACTTC. Encoded protein: CASSGLIRDNQETQYF. The chain employs TRBV2 and TRBJ2-5; a possible D gene is TRBD1 (6 bases). The CDR3 has 16 amino acids. The germline CDR1 and CDR2 sequences are SNHLY and FYNNEI. The ends were cut back, 4 bases at V and 0 bases at J, with 15 bases in the middle.